The source of this TCR beta chain is a study of human T cells and chemical hapten exposure. Time point noted: patch test 3, about 24 weeks after DPC sensitization. Documented treatment: therapeutic diphenylcyclopropenone sensitization with weekly scalp DPC. The V and J ends lost 3 bases and 2 bases, in that order; junction bases with no gene match: 1. CDR3 length: 15 amino acids. Germline lookup yields CDR1 MGHRA and CDR2 YSYEKL. From the RACE reads, TCRdb called clonotypes with MiXCR, one entry per CDR3 protein. The repertoire includes some 180,000 distinct CDR3 sequences, 20% to 25% of them detected once, and 2.5% sits in the top ten.

The chain has TRBV4-1 and TRBJ2-7; 13 bases line up with TRBD2. The sample here was whole blood, taken in connection with sensitization to the hapten diphenylcyclopropenone (DPC). The TCR comes from a woman aged 40 to 50 with alopecia areata. Some clones in this sample may be carry-over from other donors' samples. The CDR3 is CASSQTSGRTYEQYF. In DNA form, the CDR3 reads TGCGCCAGCAGCCAGACTAGCGGGAGGACCTACGAGCAGTACTTC.